Following are 21 T cell receptor beta chains from one sample sequenced in a study of cytomegalovirus exposure and HLA in healthy donors. Researchers ran the PCR with 60 Vbeta and 13 Jbeta primers. The assay was immunoSEQ multiplex PCR, and TCRdb's table has in-frame clones only and misses some. The data contain 250,000 to 350,000 clones, 75% to 90% of them singletons. Sequences were obtained from PBMCs. Source of these receptors: a man aged 35-49 years in good health and CMV-seropositive.

In DNA form, the CDR3 reads TGTGCCAGCAGCTTCAGACTAGCGGGAGCCTACGAGCAGTACTTC. It specifies CASSFRLAGAYEQYF. This sequence joins TRBV7-9 and TRBJ2-7; 12 bases line up with TRBD2. CDR1 and CDR2 from the germline V gene are SEHNR and FQNEAQ (reference sequence). V lost 3 bases to trimming and J lost 2 bases; unmatched junction nucleotides: 2. The CDR3 totals 15 residues. The full variable domain, with the rest looked up from reference TRBV7-9 and TRBJ2-7, is DTGVSQNPRHKITKRGQNVTFRCDPISEHNRLYWYRQTLGQGPEFLTYFQNEAQLEKSRLLSDRFSAERPKGSFSTLEIQRTEQGDSAMYLCASSFRLAGAYEQYFGPGTRLTVT.

The table lists this clone with a count of one. This chain joins TRBV5-1 and TRBJ2-1; 9 bases match TRBD1. Trimming removed 3 bases from V and 1 base from J; junction bases left unmatched: 5. The CDR3 has 16 amino acids. From germline, CDR1 is SGHRS and CDR2 YFSETQ. CDR3 DNA: TGCGCCAGCAGCTCACAACAGGGGGCATCCTACAATGAGCAGTTCTTC. Translating gives CASSSQQGASYNEQFF.

This clone was recorded once. The J gene is TRBJ2-2, the V gene TRBV11-2, with 9 bases identical to TRBD1. Germline CDR1 reads SGHAT; CDR2 reads FQNNGV. The CDR3 consists of 15 residues. The J segment lost 4 bases and the V segment lost 3 bases, leaving 3 bases of the junction unmatched. The CDR3: CASSLTGGSTGELFF. The CDR3 DNA sequence: TGTGCCAGCAGCTTGACAGGGGGAAGCACCGGGGAGCTGTTTTTT.

This clone was seen a single time. The chain employs TRBV6-5 and TRBJ1-2, with TRBD1 matching over 11 bases. Germline V gene lookup returns CDR1 MNHEY and CDR2 SVGAGI. The CDR3 runs 15 residues. Trimming removed 5 bases from V and 4 bases from J; junction bases left unmatched: 6. This CDR3 reads CASSSGQGASYGYTF. The CDR3 DNA reads TGTGCCAGCAGTAGCGGACAGGGGGCTAGCTATGGCTACACCTTC.

The chain carries TRBV21-1 and TRBJ2-7; the DNA was not compared with TRBD1, the D call given in the table. TRBV21-1 is noted as a pseudogene. The CDR3 totals 15 residues. As DNA, the CDR3 is TGTGCCAGCAGCAAGGTCTCGGGACAGGGCTACGAGCAGTACTTC. It codes for CASSKVSGQGYEQYF.

The J gene is TRBJ1-1, the V gene TRBV7-2; tentatively, D is TRBD1 (5 bases). This CDR3 has 15 amino acids. Trimming removed 2 bases at V and 2 bases at J, with 12 bases between. Germline V gene sequence: CDR1 SGHTA, CDR2 FQGNSA. The CDR3 sequence: CASSLRGPPNTEAFF. The CDR3 DNA is TGTGCCAGCAGCTTAAGGGGCCCTCCCAACACTGAAGCTTTCTTT.

The CDR3 loop reads CASSPPTDSGARWADTQYF. CDR3 DNA: TGCGCCAGCAGCCCCCCTACGGATAGCGGGGCCAGGTGGGCAGATACGCAGTATTTT. This chain joins TRBV5-1 and TRBJ2-3; 8 bases align to TRBD2. The germline CDR1 and CDR2 sequences are SGHRS and YFSETQ. The CDR3 sequence is 19 residues long. V lost 4 bases and J lost 4; bases outside the gene matches: 20.

The chain recombines TRBV11-2 with TRBJ1-1, with TRBD1 matching 11 bases. CDR3 length: 18 residues. From germline, CDR1 is SGHAT and CDR2 FQNNGV. Germline trimming cut 5 bases from V and 5 bases from J; bases unmatched to any gene: 16. The CDR3 loop is CASSLTPFGQGAGTEAFF. The CDR3 DNA reads as TGTGCCAGCAGCCTAACACCTTTCGGACAGGGGGCAGGTACTGAAGCTTTCTTT.

In its sample, this clone was seen once. The chain uses TRBV28 and TRBJ2-1; 8 nucleotides match TRBD1. Germline V gene sequence: CDR1 MDHEN, CDR2 SYDVKM. The trim removed 5 bases at V and 4 bases at J, leaving 4 bases unmatched. This CDR3 comprises 14 residues. The CDR3 region is CASSPRQGYNEQFF. As DNA, the CDR3 is TGTGCCAGCAGTCCAAGACAGGGGTACAATGAGCAGTTCTTC. Combining the CDR3 with reference TRBV28 and TRBJ2-1 gives the whole variable domain DVKVTQSSRYLVKRTGEKVFLECVQDMDHENMFWYRQDPGLGLRLIYFSYDVKMKEKGDIPEGYSVSREKKERFSLILESASTNQTSMYLCASSPRQGYNEQFFGPGTRLTVL.

As for this clone: One end of the junction fails to match germline, which may point to a read error. V and J are TRBV5-1 and TRBJ2-7, with TRBD2 identical over 7 bases. This CDR3 contains 13 residues. Per the germline V gene, CDR1 is SGHRS and CDR2 is YFSETQ. In DNA, the CDR3 is TGTGCCAGCAGCGAGTGGGGGGGCTACGAGCAGTACTTC. It specifies CASSEWGGYEQYF.

The chain employs TRBV27 and TRBJ2-3; the D gene is possibly TRBD1 (5 bases). This CDR3 is built from 14 residues. The germline V and J ends were trimmed by 5 bases and 7 bases, with 16 bases remaining between them. Germline-derived CDR1 and CDR2 are MNHEY and SMNVEV (reference sequence). CDR3 DNA sequence: TGTGCCAGCAGTCGAACAGGAGTAATCTATACGCAGTATTTT. Protein: CASSRTGVIYTQYF.

This chain uses TRBV5-1 with TRBJ2-7; D might be TRBD2 (6 bases). Deletions cut 0 bases from V and 6 bases from J, with 10 bases between. This CDR3 is 13 amino acids long. The V gene's germline CDR1 is SGHRS and CDR2 YFSETQ. The DNA for the CDR3 is TGCGCCAGCAGCTTGGGCCAGGGAGGCGAGCAGTACTTC. Protein product: CASSLGQGGEQYF.

The CDR3: CASSRQPLGEQYF. CDR3 coding DNA: TGCGCCAGCAGCAGACAGCCCCTCGGCGAGCAGTACTTC. This chain connects TRBV10-1 to TRBJ2-7; D perhaps matches TRBD1 (5 bases). This CDR3 is 13 amino acids long. V lost 6 bases and J lost 6, with 15 bases in between. Germline values: CDR1 WNHNN, CDR2 SYGVQD (reference sequence).

The chain recombines TRBV6-6 with TRBJ2-7; 9 bases match TRBD1. Germline loops: CDR1 MNHNY, CDR2 SVGAGI (reference sequence). J gave up 4 bases and V 6 bases, and 4 bases lay outside the gene matches. The CDR3 contains 13 residues. CDR3 in amino acids: CASRKGQGYEQYF. Written as DNA, the CDR3 is TGTGCCAGCAGAAAAGGACAGGGGTACGAGCAGTACTTC.

This clone was recorded once. J is TRBJ2-5 and V is TRBV7-6; 10 positions agree with TRBD2. With 3 bases clipped from V and 3 bases from J, the junction kept 13 bases outside the gene matches. Germline-derived CDR1 and CDR2 are SGHVS and FNYEAQ. The CDR3 extends over 18 amino acids. DNA of the CDR3: TGTGCCAGCAGCTTTCAGTTGTTCGGGACTAGCGAGAAAGAGACCCAGTACTTC. Amino acid sequence: CASSFQLFGTSEKETQYF.

The chain joins TRBV19 to TRBJ1-4; 10 bases fit TRBD1. Germline V CDR1 and CDR2: LNHDA, SQIVND (reference sequence). V trimming: 5 bases; J trimming: 2 bases; junction bases outside the gene matches: 5. The CDR3 length is 16 residues. The chain's CDR3 is CASSDGTGVTNEKLFF. The CDR3 bases are TGTGCCAGTAGTGACGGGACAGGGGTCACTAATGAAAAACTGTTTTTT.

The chain links TRBV9 to TRBJ2-5; 12 bases are a match to TRBD2. This CDR3 contains 18 residues. Germline V CDR1 and CDR2: SGDLS, YYNGEE. V was pared by 2 bases and J by 3 bases, with 11 bases of the junction left unmatched. DNA for the CDR3: TGTGCCAGCAGCGTGCTAGCGGGAGGGCCCTCAGGCAAAGAGACCCAGTACTTC. This gives the protein CASSVLAGGPSGKETQYF.

The chain employs TRBV15 and TRBJ2-1, with 9 positions matching TRBD2. Germline lookup yields CDR1 LNHNV and CDR2 YYDKDF (reference sequence). The V gene end was trimmed by 1 base and the J gene end by 6 bases; junction bases not matched to a gene: 7. The CDR3 runs to 16 residues. The CDR3 here is CATSRGPGTSFNEQFF. DNA for the CDR3: TGTGCCACCAGCAGAGGCCCCGGGACTAGCTTCAATGAGCAGTTCTTC.

The V and J genes are TRBV7-6 and TRBJ2-3; the D gene is possibly TRBD1 (6 bases). V was cut by 5 bases and J by 6 bases, with 15 bases left in between. This CDR3 has 14 residues. In germline, CDR1 is SGHVS, CDR2 FNYEAQ. The CDR3 region is CASSLTPQGDTQYF. CDR3 coding DNA: TGTGCCAGCAGCCTCACGCCCCAGGGGGATACGCAGTATTTT.

CDR3 sequence reads: CASSERVRELYEQYF. Written as DNA, the CDR3 is TGTGCCAGCAGTGAAAGGGTACGGGAACTGTACGAGCAGTACTTC. The chain has TRBV2 and TRBJ2-7; possibly TRBD2 for D (5 bases). The germline V gene has CDR1 SNHLY and CDR2 FYNNEI. V gave up 2 bases and J gave up 4 bases, with 15 bases separating them. The CDR3 is 15 residues long.

The chain has TRBV28 and TRBJ1-1, with D possibly matching TRBD1 (5 bases). The V end was cut by 1 base, the J end by 5 bases, with 14 bases between. The CDR3 is made up of 15 amino acids. Germline CDR1 MDHEN, CDR2 SYDVKM. This CDR3 reads CASSLSGGISTEAFF. The CDR3 nucleotides are TGTGCCAGCAGTTTATCGGGGGGAATCTCAACTGAAGCTTTCTTT.